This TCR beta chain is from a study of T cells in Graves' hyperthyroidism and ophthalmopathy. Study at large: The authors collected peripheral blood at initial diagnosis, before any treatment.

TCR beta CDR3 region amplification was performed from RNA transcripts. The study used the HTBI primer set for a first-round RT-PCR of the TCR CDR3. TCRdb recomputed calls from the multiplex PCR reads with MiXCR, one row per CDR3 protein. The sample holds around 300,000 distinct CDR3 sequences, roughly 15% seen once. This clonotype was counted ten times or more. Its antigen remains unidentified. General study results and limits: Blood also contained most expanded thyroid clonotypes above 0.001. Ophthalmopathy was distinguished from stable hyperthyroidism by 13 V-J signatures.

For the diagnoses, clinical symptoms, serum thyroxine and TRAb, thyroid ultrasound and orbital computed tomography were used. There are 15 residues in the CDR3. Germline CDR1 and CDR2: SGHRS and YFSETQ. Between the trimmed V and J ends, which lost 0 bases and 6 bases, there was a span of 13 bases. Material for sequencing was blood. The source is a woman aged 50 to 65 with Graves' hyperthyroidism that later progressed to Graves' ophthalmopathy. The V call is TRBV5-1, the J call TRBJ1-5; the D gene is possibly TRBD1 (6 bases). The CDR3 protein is CASSLEGVRGQPQHF. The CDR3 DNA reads TGCGCCAGCAGCTTGGAAGGGGTCAGGGGTCAGCCCCAGCATTTT.